The 18 T cell receptor beta chains in this list originate from one sample, sequenced in a study of beta chain features in type 1 diabetes. The sequenced template was cDNA made from the entire isolated RNA. Libraries were prepared by immunoSEQ multiplex PCR; TCRdb keeps only in-frame clonotypes and omits some of them. The repertoire has 350,000 to 450,000 clones, around 15% of them found once; the top ten carry roughly 0.019%. The sample was naive CD4+ T cells from blood. The receptors here all came from a woman aged 18-29 years in good health.

The chain carries TRBV30 and TRBJ2-7; 7 bases are a match to TRBD1. V lost 3 bases to trimming and J lost 2 bases; unmatched junction nucleotides: 10. CDR3 length equals 15 residues. Germline CDR1 reads GTSNPN; CDR2 reads SVGIG (reference sequence). The CDR3 loop is CAWRVSTGLTYEQYF. The CDR3 DNA reads TGTGCCTGGAGGGTATCGACAGGGCTGACCTACGAGCAGTACTTC.

The chain employs TRBV18 and TRBJ2-4; TRBD2 agrees at 10 bases. V was clipped by 0 bases and J by 6 bases; unmatched bases: 8. Germline values: CDR1 KGHSH, CDR2 LQKENI. This CDR3 comprises 17 residues. The CDR3 region has the DNA TGTGCCAGCTCACCACCGTTGGCTAGCGGGAGAGGAAACATTCAGTACTTC. It specifies CASSPPLASGRGNIQYF.

The chain recombines TRBV30 with TRBJ2-6; no clear D. Trimming pared 3 bases from V and 2 bases from J, leaving 5 bases between. This CDR3 region has 13 residues. CDR1 is GTSNPN, CDR2 SVGIG, per germline (reference sequence). CDR3 in amino acids: CAWSGPGANVLTF. The CDR3 region has the DNA TGTGCCTGGAGCGGTCCTGGGGCCAACGTCCTGACTTTC.

This clone was picked up a small number of times. The chain combines TRBV28 with TRBJ1-1; no definite D call. Germline-derived CDR1 and CDR2 are MDHEN and SYDVKM. V was pared by 8 bases and J by 5 bases, with 18 bases between. There are 14 residues in the CDR3. Here the CDR3 reads CASSGSGGETEAFF. Written as DNA, the CDR3 is TGTGCCAGCTCGGGCAGTGGTGGGGAGACTGAAGCTTTCTTT. The full variable domain, rest sourced from reference TRBV28 and TRBJ1-1, is DVKVTQSSRYLVKRTGEKVFLECVQDMDHENMFWYRQDPGLGLRLIYFSYDVKMKEKGDIPEGYSVSREKKERFSLILESASTNQTSMYLCASSGSGGETEAFFGQGTRLTVV.

This chain uses TRBV10-3 with TRBJ2-1; D possibly corresponds to TRBD2 (5 bases). This CDR3 has 13 amino acids. CDR1 is ENHRY and CDR2 is SYGVKD in the germline V gene. Between the trimmed V and J ends, which lost 5 bases and 3 bases, there was a span of 8 bases. CDR3 sequence (DNA): TGTGCCATCAGTCTGGAGGTCTACAATGAGCAGTTCTTC. This codes for CAISLEVYNEQFF.

This clone turned up a few times. This chain uses TRBV4-1 with TRBJ2-7; TRBD2 might be the D (5 bases). Germline V gene lookup returns CDR1 MGHRA and CDR2 YSYEKL. The ends were cut back, 2 bases at V and 7 bases at J, with 27 bases in the middle. The CDR3 totals 18 residues. This CDR3 is CASSQFEGRRPSRDEQYF. CDR3 in DNA: TGCGCCAGCAGCCAATTCGAGGGCAGGCGTCCTTCTCGGGATGAGCAGTACTTC.

This clone showed up just a few times. The CDR3 coding sequence is TGTGCCACCGAAAACATAGCCAAAAACATTCAGTACTTC. Translated: CATENIAKNIQYF. The chain joins TRBV28 to TRBJ2-4; the D is unclear. Germline CDR1 MDHEN, CDR2 SYDVKM. V was shortened by 10 bases and J by 0 bases, with 10 bases between the two germline ends. CDR3 length: 13 amino acids.

This clone was seen a handful of times. The chain employs TRBV29-1 and TRBJ2-7; D remains unclear. Germline V lookup: CDR1 SQVTM, CDR2 ANQGSEA. The length of the CDR3 is 17 residues. V was cut by 1 base and J by 3 bases, with 22 bases left in between. CDR3 loop: CSVEARGKDLYRYEQYF. The CDR3, as DNA: TGCAGCGTTGAAGCCCGCGGAAAAGATCTGTATCGCTACGAGCAGTACTTC.

The V gene is TRBV28, the J gene TRBJ1-1; D may be TRBD1 (5 bases). Germline assignment: CDR1 MDHEN and CDR2 SYDVKM. CDR3 length equals 16 residues. Trimming removed 7 bases at V and 0 bases at J, with 18 bases between. The CDR3 loop is CASTMEGAGVNTEAFF. The CDR3 region has the DNA TGTGCCAGCACCATGGAAGGGGCCGGCGTGAACACTGAAGCTTTCTTT.

This chain joins TRBV9 and TRBJ2-1; 9 positions match TRBD2. The CDR3 has 16 residues. Losses at the gene ends were 0 bases for V and 8 bases for J; bases not matched to a gene: 9. From germline, CDR1 is SGDLS and CDR2 YYNGEE. Here the CDR3 DNA reads TGTGCCAGCAGCGTAGCACCATTAGCGGGAGTTGATGAGCAGTTCTTC. Translated: CASSVAPLAGVDEQFF.

This clone appeared a few times. The rearrangement links TRBV19 to TRBJ1-3; no clear D gene. V was shortened by 3 bases and J by 9 bases, with 15 bases between the two germline ends. The CDR3 runs 14 residues. Germline CDR1 LNHDA, CDR2 SQIVND (reference sequence). The CDR3 is CASSMSDRRSTIYF. The CDR3 DNA sequence: TGTGCCAGTAGTATGTCAGATCGGAGGAGCACCATATATTTT.

The gene calls are TRBV6-6 and TRBJ2-5; TRBD2 agrees at 9 bases. CDR3 length equals 16 residues. V lost 6 bases to trimming and J lost 4 bases; unmatched junction nucleotides: 12. Germline V gene lookup returns CDR1 MNHNY and CDR2 SVGAGI (reference sequence). CDR3: CASSPWRAGGGETQYF. The CDR3 DNA is TGTGCCAGCAGCCCCTGGCGAGCGGGAGGTGGAGAGACCCAGTACTTC.

This clone has a handful of counts. The V gene is TRBV23-1, the J gene TRBJ2-7, with 10 bases that match TRBD1. TRBV23-1 has ORF status, its function being uncertain. The CDR3 is 17 residues long. The V segment lost 8 bases and the J segment 3 bases; nucleotides outside the gene matches: 16. The CDR3 nucleotides read TGCGCCAGCCACTCTACGCACCTCGGGACAGGGGACTACGAGCAGTACTTC. This gives the protein CASHSTHLGTGDYEQYF.

The genes are TRBV6-5 and TRBJ2-3; possible D gene TRBD1, 6 bases. In germline, CDR1 is MNHEY, CDR2 SVGAGI. With 0 bases removed from V and 4 bases from J, the gap between germline ends came to 14 bases. The CDR3 totals 16 residues. CDR3 sequence: CASSYSRGFRPDTQYF. DNA of the CDR3: TGTGCCAGCAGTTACTCGAGGGGGTTCAGACCAGATACGCAGTATTTT.

This clone was detected only a few times. The chain combines TRBV7-8 with TRBJ2-7; D ambiguous. Germline CDR1 reads SGHVS; CDR2 reads FQNEAQ. The CDR3 has 11 amino acids. V was pared by 3 bases and J by 2 bases, with 2 bases between. The CDR3 spells CASSFTYEQYF. DNA of the CDR3: TGTGCCAGCAGCTTTACCTACGAGCAGTACTTC.

The chain carries TRBV9 and TRBJ2-1, with 10 bases that match TRBD2. The CDR3 is 17 amino acids. With V trimmed by 0 bases and J by 7 bases, 10 bases remained unmatched. CDR1 and CDR2 (germline): SGDLS, YYNGEE. CDR3: CASSVASSGSRRNEQFF. CDR3 coding DNA: TGTGCCAGCAGCGTAGCGTCTAGCGGGAGTAGAAGGAATGAGCAGTTCTTC.

This clone was detected only a few times. The CDR3 here is CSPRDLNTEAFF. CDR3 DNA: TGCAGCCCTCGGGACTTGAACACTGAAGCTTTCTTT. The genes are TRBV29-1 and TRBJ1-1; a possible D gene is TRBD1 (5 bases). The CDR3 covers 12 residues. V dropped 8 bases and J dropped 0 bases, with 10 bases sitting between them. Germline CDR1 and CDR2: SQVTM and ANQGSEA.

In this sample, this clone turned up a few times. The V gene is TRBV28, the J gene TRBJ2-3; perhaps TRBD2 as D (5 bases). V was pared by 2 bases and J by 2 bases, with 11 bases between. The CDR3 is made up of 15 amino acids. From germline, CDR1 is MDHEN and CDR2 SYDVKM. In DNA, the CDR3 is TGTGCCAGCAGTTTAGATCAGCGGCTCACAGATACGCAGTATTTT. This codes for CASSLDQRLTDTQYF.